This T cell receptor beta chain was recorded in a study of neurological immune-mediated disorders. TCRdb re-called the 5' RACE reads through MiXCR, storing one row per CDR3 protein. The sample includes 45,000 to 55,000 distinct CDR3 sequences, roughly 3.8% of them seen just once. The CDR3 is 14 residues long. CDR1 is SGHRS, CDR2 YFSETQ, per germline. This clonotype was recorded many times. Compared with germline, one end of the junction differs, possibly owing to a read error. Material: PBMCs. The receptor was derived from a man aged 55 to 70 with multiple sclerosis. The chain uses TRBV5-1 and TRBJ2-1, with D tentatively TRBD2 (6 bases). The CDR3, as DNA: TGCGCCAGCACCTTGGGAGGAGTGTACAATGAGCAGTTCTTC. Translation gives CASTLGGVYNEQFF.